This TCR beta chain comes out of a study of HIV-infected patients and healthy controls. Study at large: No general T-cell lymphocytopenia was present, and per-chain CDR3 totals resembled those of controls.

Regarding this clonotype: Its cognate antigen is unknown.

Study results and caveats: HIV+ repertoires were severely depleted of MAIT alpha-chain CDR3s, unlike healthy controls. Compared with controls, mean Gini indices were significantly raised in HIV-infected repertoires, possibly indicating oligoclonality.

About 480 ng RNA was reverse transcribed with alpha and beta constant-region primers. Alpha and beta chain libraries were made separately by chain-specific third strand synthesis with multiplexing indices. TCRdb independently ran MiXCR on the 5' RACE reads; one entry per CDR3 protein. This sample carries approximately 5,200 distinct CDR3 sequences, roughly 22% of them seen once, and the ten largest clones take roughly 28%. Follow-up blood was drawn about 14 weeks, roughly three months, after antiretroviral therapy began. The repertoire came from unfractionated whole blood and reflected all unsorted peripheral T cells. The receptor was isolated from an adult with HIV infection. Sample: blood, taken during antiretroviral therapy.

The CDR3 loop is CAIRPWGKSYTF. The DNA for the CDR3 is TGTGCCATCAGGCCATGGGGAAAAAGCTACACCTTC. The chain uses TRBV10-3 and TRBJ1-2; no clear D gene. CDR3 length: 12 amino acids. CDR1 and CDR2 (germline): ENHRY, SYGVKD. Trimming took 6 bases from V and 9 from J, leaving 14 bases between them.